This record concerns one TCR beta chain sequence. Its cognate antigen has yet to be identified. Base quality data are lacking; no much larger clone is found one base away. To sequence the TCRbeta CDR3 region, genomic DNA was isolated from the sorted cells. The immunoSEQ Assay was used for sequencing of TCRbeta CDR3 regions. Drawn from immuneACCESS, this table holds only the in-frame rearrangements with V and J called that TCRdb kept. Clones are partly lost; checked studies trace under half to an unresolved V gene and leave the rest unexplained. The sample includes 55,000 to 85,000 clones, with roughly nine tenths observed a single time. The ten most abundant clones make up 0.31% of the sample. The data are from a study of OX40 agonist ivuxolimab in advanced cancers. The study in broad terms: Ivuxolimab was a fully human IgG2 agonistic monoclonal antibody targeting the costimulatory receptor OX40 (CD134). Intravenous ivuxolimab was administered to patients every 2 weeks at six dose levels: 0.01, 0.1, 0.3, 1.5, 3 and 10 mg/kg. Of the roughly 52 dose-escalation patients, hepatocellular carcinoma was present in around 20, melanoma in approximately 15, renal cell carcinoma in 9 and head and neck cancer in 9. In the dose-escalation cohort, 82.7% of patients were male, and the mean age was 60 years with a range of about 20 to 79. Patients were allowed to have had prior anti-PD-1, anti-PD-L1 or anti-CTLA-4 therapy, and more than 30% of the dose-escalation patients had previously received checkpoint inhibitors. Partial responses occurred in three dose-escalation patients: two with cutaneous melanoma and one with hepatocellular carcinoma. The point of sequencing TCRbeta in the periphery was to test whether ivuxolimab changed TCR sequence diversity and drove clonal T-cell expansion. The paper describes the monotherapy dose-escalation part (N of about 50 patients) of the phase I trial of ivuxolimab. The study at large found these results: In the 0.1-3.0 mg/kg groups, partial responders had among the lowest normalized peripheral clonal expansion, particularly in CD8+ T cells. The antigen specificity of the peripheral T cells that underwent clonal expansion was not determined. Low levels of normalized T-cell clonal expansion were also seen in some patients who did not respond. On average, CD8+ T cells showed more expanded clones than CD4+ T cells after ivuxolimab. At doses of 0.1 to 3.0 mg/kg, clonal expansion of both CD4+ and CD8+ T cells in blood was seen between baseline and week 6.

V is reduced by 7 bases and J by 4 bases, leaving a spacing of 8 bases between them. There are 11 amino acids in the CDR3, from cysteine to phenylalanine inclusive. The DNA shown is the 33-base CDR3, in frame from base 1. CDR1 and CDR2, per the germline V gene, are MNHEY and SVGAGI. The trial excluded patients who had a history of autoimmune disease or were on systemic immunosuppression. Peripheral blood for TCR sequencing was drawn from every dose cohort at baseline, at cycle 4 day 1 and at cycle 7 day 1. The samples were taken from a phase I, first-in-human, multicenter, open-label dose-escalation trial of ivuxolimab. Adults with locally advanced or metastatic melanoma, renal cell carcinoma, hepatocellular carcinoma or head and neck squamous cell carcinoma were enrolled in the trial. Before TCR sequencing, CD4+ and CD8+ T cells were separately sorted from peripheral blood.

This clonotype was obtained from an adult with an advanced solid tumor such as melanoma, head and neck, liver or kidney cancer. The rearrangement joined TRBV6-5 to TRBJ2-7; the D gene is not confidently resolved. The starting material was CD4+ or CD8+ T cells sorted from blood, obtained in a trial of the OX40 agonist ivuxolimab. The base sequence is TGTGCCAGCAAAACCCAATACGAGCAGTACTTC. This yields the protein CASKTQYEQYF.